A selection of T cell receptor beta chains follows, all from one sample in a study of shared T cell receptors in the human thymus. Data came from immunoSEQ multiplex PCR; TCRdb stores just in-frame clones and leaves some out. The sample lists almost 550,000 clones, around 78% occurring once. The same data also contributed to another study, on human thymus T cells.

The source material was thymocytes. The receptor set was obtained from a boy younger than two with a congenital heart defect. The CDR3 runs from the conserved cysteine through the conserved F or W. The D gene is left open where the match is weak. Expanded clones get a size class; other rows say once, few or many, or leave the size out.

len: 13
abundance: once
v_gene: TRBV30
j_gene: TRBJ2-2
d_gene: .
CDR3aa: CAWSVQGTGELFF
CDR3nt: TGTGCCTGGAGTGTACAGGGAACCGGGGAGCTGTTTTTT

len: 15
abundance: .
v_gene: TRBV25-1
j_gene: TRBJ2-3
d_gene: TRBD2
CDR3aa: CASSELAGVVYTQYF
CDR3nt: TGTGCCAGCAGTGAACTAGCGGGAGTGGTCTATACGCAGTATTTT

len: 17
abundance: .
v_gene: TRBV19
j_gene: TRBJ2-1
d_gene: TRBD1
CDR3aa: CASPPPGGTGLGNEQFF
CDR3nt: TGTGCCAGTCCCCCTCCTGGCGGGACAGGCCTGGGGAATGAGCAGTTCTTC

len: 15
abundance: few
v_gene: TRBV5-6
j_gene: TRBJ2-5
d_gene: TRBD2
CDR3aa: CASSLVRLAGGTQYF
CDR3nt: TGTGCCAGCAGCTTGGTTAGACTAGCGGGGGGGACCCAGTACTTC

len: 17
abundance: once
v_gene: TRBV7-9
j_gene: TRBJ2-3
d_gene: .
CDR3aa: CASSLSGGRGFTDTQYF
CDR3nt: TGTGCCAGCAGCTTATCGGGCGGACGGGGTTTCACAGATACGCAGTATTTT

len: 13
abundance: .
v_gene: TRBV4-1
j_gene: TRBJ2-2
d_gene: TRBD1
CDR3aa: CASSQGQARELFF
CDR3nt: TGCGCCAGCAGCCAGGGACAGGCGCGGGAGCTGTTTTTT

len: 14
abundance: once
v_gene: TRBV11-3
j_gene: TRBJ2-7
d_gene: TRBD2
CDR3aa: CASSLEVPSGKRYF
CDR3nt: TGTGCCAGCAGCTTAGAAGTCCCTAGCGGGAAAAGGTACTTC

len: 18
abundance: .
v_gene: TRBV5-1
j_gene: TRBJ2-2
d_gene: TRBD2
CDR3aa: CASSAGTSGRLNTGELFF
CDR3nt: TGCGCCAGCAGCGCCGGGACTAGCGGGAGACTGAACACCGGGGAGCTGTTTTTT

len: 14
abundance: .
v_gene: TRBV29-1
j_gene: TRBJ1-1
d_gene: .
CDR3aa: CSVFQGSMNTEAFF
CDR3nt: TGCAGCGTTTTCCAGGGAAGTATGAACACTGAAGCTTTCTTT

len: 12
abundance: .
v_gene: TRBV19
j_gene: TRBJ2-3
d_gene: .
CDR3aa: CASSIGRDTQYF
CDR3nt: TGTGCCAGTAGTATAGGGAGAGATACGCAGTATTTT

len: 21
abundance: .
v_gene: TRBV21-1
j_gene: TRBJ1-5
d_gene: .
CDR3aa: CASSKGRLRTGRFTSNQPQHF
CDR3nt: TGTGCCAGCAGCAAAGGGCGACTAAGGACAGGGAGATTTACTAGCAATCAGCCCCAGCATTTT

len: 14
abundance: .
v_gene: TRBV6-5
j_gene: TRBJ2-1
d_gene: .
CDR3aa: CASSYTRGYNEQFF
CDR3nt: TGTGCCAGCAGTTACACCAGGGGCTACAATGAGCAGTTCTTC

len: 15
abundance: .
v_gene: TRBV4-2
j_gene: TRBJ2-1
d_gene: TRBD2
CDR3aa: CASSQDGTSGPEQFF
CDR3nt: TGTGCCAGCAGCCAAGATGGGACTAGCGGGCCTGAGCAGTTCTTC

len: 18
abundance: few
v_gene: TRBV9
j_gene: TRBJ2-3
d_gene: .
CDR3aa: CASSAAAGGTESTDTQYF
CDR3nt: TGTGCCAGCAGCGCCGCCGCTGGCGGGACAGAGAGCACAGATACGCAGTATTTT

len: 16
abundance: .
v_gene: TRBV4-1
j_gene: TRBJ2-1
d_gene: TRBD2
CDR3aa: CASRPRRAGGPWEQFF
CDR3nt: TGCGCCAGCAGGCCGAGACGTGCGGGAGGGCCCTGGGAGCAGTTCTTC

len: 14
abundance: .
v_gene: TRBV29-1
j_gene: TRBJ2-5
d_gene: TRBD1
CDR3aa: CSVLGQGHQETQYF
CDR3nt: TGCAGCGTGTTGGGACAGGGGCACCAAGAGACCCAGTACTTC

len: 13
abundance: .
v_gene: TRBV28
j_gene: TRBJ1-5
d_gene: .
CDR3aa: CASSGGYYQPQHF
CDR3nt: TGTGCCAGCAGTGGGGGGTATTATCAGCCCCAGCATTTT

len: 18
abundance: .
v_gene: TRBV29-1
j_gene: TRBJ2-3
d_gene: TRBD2
CDR3aa: CSAQSAGLAGISTDTQYF
CDR3nt: TGCAGCGCTCAATCCGCGGGACTAGCGGGTATTAGCACAGATACGCAGTATTTT

len: 17
abundance: .
v_gene: TRBV11-2
j_gene: TRBJ1-4
d_gene: .
CDR3aa: CASSQGLGAATNEKLFF
CDR3nt: TGTGCCAGCAGCCAGGGTTTGGGGGCCGCAACTAATGAAAAACTGTTTTTT

len: 15
abundance: .
v_gene: TRBV5-8
j_gene: TRBJ2-7
d_gene: .
CDR3aa: CASSWAGPFSYEQYF
CDR3nt: TGTGCCAGCAGCTGGGCAGGGCCCTTCTCCTACGAGCAGTACTTC

len: 16
abundance: once
v_gene: TRBV25-1
j_gene: TRBJ1-3
d_gene: .
CDR3aa: CASSEYGRGTGNTIYF
CDR3nt: TGTGCCAGCAGTGAATACGGAAGGGGTACTGGAAACACCATATATTTT

len: 15
abundance: .
v_gene: TRBV19
j_gene: TRBJ2-3
d_gene: TRBD2
CDR3aa: CASSVSGLVGDTQYF
CDR3nt: TGTGCCAGTAGTGTTTCGGGACTAGTTGGAGATACGCAGTATTTT

len: 15
abundance: .
v_gene: TRBV6-1
j_gene: TRBJ2-7
d_gene: .
CDR3aa: CASSEGGGPTYEQYF
CDR3nt: TGTGCCAGCAGTGAAGGGGGGGGGCCGACCTACGAGCAGTACTTC